One T cell receptor (beta chain) is described in this entry. In the study's own analysis: Estimated nucleated cell counts came from reference gene primer amplification. Here immunoSEQ multiplex PCR was the method, and the copy in TCRdb shows in-frame clones only, minus some. V, J and clone size reflect that table, while D and trimming were determined from the DNA. The sample consists of over 150,000 clones, more than 80% of them appearing once. These data are taken from a study of blood T cell repertoires in COVID-19. Turning to the study itself: Collection of acute and convalescent COVID-19 samples took place in the United States, Italy and Spain. Sources were T cells, B-cell-depleted T cells, or PBMCs; the material itself was cDNA or gDNA.

The sample was peripheral blood. The sequence was collected from a man in his fifties with acute or convalescent COVID-19.

Here the CDR3 reads CASTGHLNEKLFF. Here the CDR3 DNA reads TGTGCCAGCACCGGACATCTTAATGAAAAACTGTTTTTT. The chain joins TRBV27 to TRBJ1-4; tentatively, D is TRBD1 (5 bases). Trimming left V 7 bases short and J 4 bases short, with 10 bases between. CDR3 size: 13 residues. CDR1 and CDR2 from the germline V gene are MNHEY and SMNVEV (reference sequence).